This T cell receptor (beta chain) was retrieved from a study of cytomegalovirus exposure and HLA in healthy donors. The overall study: A subsequent analysis reported that the roughly 130 validation repertoires were produced on the same platform that had also been used for the 550 to 750 first-cohort repertoires.

This CDR3 has 14 amino acids. The germline V and J ends were trimmed by 6 bases and 4 bases, with 15 bases remaining between them. CDR1 MNHEY and CDR2 SVGAGI come from the germline V gene. TCRdb's table, derived via immunoSEQ multiplex PCR, lists solely in-frame clones and lacks some. Of about 120,000 clones listed, 88% are singletons. The chain links TRBV6-5 to TRBJ1-2, with a possible D match to TRBD1 (6 bases). Sample: PBMCs. The receptor's source is a man aged 18 to 29 in good health and CMV-seronegative. The CDR3 protein is CASRSIGQTYGYTF. The CDR3 DNA sequence: TGTGCCAGCAGATCAATTGGACAGACCTATGGCTACACCTTC.